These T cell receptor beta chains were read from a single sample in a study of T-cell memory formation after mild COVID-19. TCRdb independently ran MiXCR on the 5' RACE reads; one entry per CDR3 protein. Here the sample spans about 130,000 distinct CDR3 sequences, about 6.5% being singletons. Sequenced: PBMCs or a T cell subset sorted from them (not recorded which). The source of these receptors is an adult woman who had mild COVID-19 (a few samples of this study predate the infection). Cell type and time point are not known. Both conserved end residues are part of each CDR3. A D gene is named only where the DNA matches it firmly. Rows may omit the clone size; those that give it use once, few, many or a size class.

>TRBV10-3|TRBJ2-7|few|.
TGTGCCATCAGTGAGGTCCTGTACGAGCAGTACTTC
CAISEVLYEQYF
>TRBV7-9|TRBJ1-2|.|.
TGTGCCAGCAGCTTACTAGGAGGTGGATATGGCTACACCTTC
CASSLLGGGYGYTF
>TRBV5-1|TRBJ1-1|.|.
TGCGCCAGCAGGGCTTTGAACACTGAAGCTTTCTTT
CASRALNTEAFF
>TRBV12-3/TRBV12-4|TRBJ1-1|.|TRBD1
TGTGCCAGCAGTTCTACAGGGGGCACGAACACTGAAGCTTTCTTT
CASSSTGGTNTEAFF
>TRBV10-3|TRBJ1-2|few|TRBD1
TGTGCCATCAGTCCTTCCGGGACAGGGGGCGCGGAGGGCTACACCTTC
CAISPSGTGGAEGYTF
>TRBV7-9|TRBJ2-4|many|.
TGTGCCAGCAGCTTAGCAGCCCCGGGCTCAGGGCATAGCAGGCGGAACATTCAGTACTTC
CASSLAAPGSGHSRRNIQYF
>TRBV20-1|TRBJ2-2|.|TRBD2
TGCAGTGCTGGGGGACTAGCGGGCGGGGAGCTGTTTTTT
CSAGGLAGGELFF
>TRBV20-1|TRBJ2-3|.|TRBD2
TGCAGTCCTTCCGGGGGGGGAAACACAGATACGCAGTATTTT
CSPSGGGNTDTQYF
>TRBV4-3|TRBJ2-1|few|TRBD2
TGCGCCAGGGAGACTAGCGGGCGCCACAATGAGCAGTTCTTC
CARETSGRHNEQFF
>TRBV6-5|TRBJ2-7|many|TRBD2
TGTGCCAGCAGTCAGTCCCGACTAGCGGCCTACGAGCAGTACTTC
CASSQSRLAAYEQYF
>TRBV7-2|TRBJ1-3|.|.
TGTGCCAGCAGCTTCGGGAACACCATATATTTT
CASSFGNTIYF
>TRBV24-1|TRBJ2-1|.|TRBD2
TGTGCCACCAGTGGGGTAGCGGGGGGGACTTACAATGAGCAGTTCTTC
CATSGVAGGTYNEQFF
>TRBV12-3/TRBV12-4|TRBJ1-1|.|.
TGTGCCAGCAGTTTAAACTATCTCGACACTGAAGCTTTCTTT
CASSLNYLDTEAFF